This TCR beta chain was documented in a study of beta chain features in type 1 diabetes (dated by TCRdb to between 2017 and 2018). Study-level background: No differences in mean age, gender distribution, total cell number or subset yield were found between patients and healthy donors. A total of roughly 100,000,000 sorted cells were examined across all samples, and the number of cells per subset was strongly correlated with RNA yield. Naive and central memory subsets were obtained from all 28 donors, but regulatory and stem cell-like memory subsets were isolated from only 8 patients and roughly 8 healthy donors. The study compared TCRB repertoires of sorted circulating CD4+ T cell subsets between recently diagnosed type 1 diabetes patients and matched healthy donors. Findings and caveats that apply to the study as a whole: PCR may preferentially amplify shorter templates, but because patient and control samples were amplified and corrected together, any resulting skew would affect both groups equally. Only small numbers of individuals were included in the HLA sub-analyses, which left unresolved whether HLA type had any influence on TCRB rearrangement. In all four CD4+ subsets, TCRB CDR3 length was moderately but significantly shorter in type 1 diabetes patients. Because cDNA rather than genomic DNA was sequenced, highly expressing activated cells could have been over-represented, although no difference in activation and CD3 levels was found between groups. Patients with type 1 diabetes made fewer insertions and deleted more nucleotides at VDJ recombination sites, implying thymic rearrangement abnormalities. The naive, central memory and regulatory TCRB repertoires appeared to resemble one another more closely among patients than among healthy donors.

Counted from cysteine to phenylalanine, this CDR3 has 14 amino acids. Of all the DNA, just the CDR3 is kept, 42 bases in frame from base 1. From a lookup of the germline V gene, CDR1 and CDR2 are SNHLY and FYNNEI. V is pared back by 5 bases and J by 1 base, with 11 bases lying between the germline termini. Remarks on this clone: Its antigen remains undetermined. No quality values exist for individual bases; no much larger clone is one base distant. The same CDR3 can be traced to other DNA sequences in this sample.

A single peripheral blood draw of approximately 110 mL on average was collected from each donor into heparinised tubes. A BD FACSAria II was used to sort naive, central memory, regulatory and stem cell-like memory CD4+ T cells with a panel that included CD45RO, CCR7, CD25, CD127, CD95 and CD27. A purity above 95% was achieved for all sorted populations. PBMCs were isolated right away by Lymphoprep density gradient centrifugation and were stained directly, without culture. So that batch effects would be minimized, each experiment stained and sorted samples in pairs, pairing one healthy donor with one patient. The High Capacity cDNA Reverse Transcription Kit was used to reverse transcribe all of the isolated RNA, meaning that expressed TCRB transcripts were what got sequenced. Naive, central memory and regulatory T cell samples underwent deep immunoSEQ sequencing, averaging approximately 3.5 million total reads per sample. After sorted cells were lysed in RLT buffer, RNA was extracted with DNase-treated RNeasy Micro or Mini kits, with the choice depending on cell number. Each cell subset was processed on its own to prevent cross-contamination, while patient and healthy donor samples were processed together. The immunoSEQ multiplex PCR was used to amplify TCRB sequences from cDNA, generating 87-bp fragments that spanned the CDR3 region. Amplicons were sequenced on the Illumina HiSeq platform. In the source study's methods: Synthetic template baselines were used to correct PCR bias computationally, reads within Hamming distance 2 were collapsed together, and singletons that could not be merged were discarded. Reads were aligned against IMGT so that V, D and J genes, CDR3 length and insertions or deletions at six rearrangement sites could be assigned. Within each subset, clonotype counts were normalized to sorted cell number, and only after that were true diversity and Gini coefficients computed with the tcR R package. The overlap coefficient, calculated on TCRB nucleotide sequences, was used to measure repertoire sharing. Out-of-frame TCRB sequences from naive cells were analyzed to stand in for the pre-selection repertoire. TCRdb carries this immuneACCESS record with in-frame sequences only. Its versions omit some clonotypes, under half of them owing to an unresolved V gene in the studies checked, with the rest unexplained. The D gene and trimming were derived from the DNA, and the V and J assignments and clone size from that table. Counted in this sample were 900,000 or so clones; roughly a sixth of them appeared once. The top ten hold 0.02% to 0.03% of the sample.

The clonotype comes from a woman aged 18-29 years in good health. Input material: naive CD4+ T cells from blood. The intended sense of this specimen's cell subset or site label: true naive CD4+ T cells. The chain is made from TRBV2 and TRBJ1-1, with TRBD1 tentatively as D gene (6 bases match). The CDR3 loop reads CASSRTGRNTEAFF. The bases are TGTGCCAGCAGTAGAACAGGGAGGAACACTGAAGCTTTCTTT. Joined to the reference TRBV2 and TRBJ1-1 proteins, this CDR3 gives the full variable domain: EPEVTQTPSHQVTQMGQEVILRCVPISNHLYFYWYRQILGQKVEFLVSFYNNEISEKSEIFDDQFSVERPDGSNFTLKIRSTKLEDSAMYFCASSRTGRNTEAFFGQGTRLTVV.